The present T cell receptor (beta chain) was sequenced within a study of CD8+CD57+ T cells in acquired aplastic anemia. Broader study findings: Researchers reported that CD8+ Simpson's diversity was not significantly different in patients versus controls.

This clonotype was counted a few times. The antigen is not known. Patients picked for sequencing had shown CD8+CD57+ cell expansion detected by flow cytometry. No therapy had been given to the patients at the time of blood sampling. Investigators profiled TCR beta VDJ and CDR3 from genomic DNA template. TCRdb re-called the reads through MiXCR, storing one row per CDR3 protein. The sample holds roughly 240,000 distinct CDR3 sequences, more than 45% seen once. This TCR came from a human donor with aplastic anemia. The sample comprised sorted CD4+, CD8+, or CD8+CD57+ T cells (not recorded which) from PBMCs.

The CDR3 DNA is TGTGCCAGCAGCCAAGGGCGGCAGCCCCAAGATACGCAGTATTTT. Translation gives CASSQGRQPQDTQYF. The gene calls are TRBV3-1 and TRBJ2-3, with D unresolved. The V gene's germline CDR1 is LGHDT and CDR2 YNNKEL (reference sequence). V was trimmed by 1 base and J by 5 bases, leaving 13 bases between them. The CDR3 runs 15 residues.